This entry describes one TCR beta chain. Its cognate antigen is unknown. Unmatched junction bases numbered 6, after V lost 4 bases and J lost 4 bases. This CDR3 is built from 15 residues. Germline V lookup: CDR1 MNHEY, CDR2 SMNVEV (reference sequence). The data are from a study of T-cell memory formation after mild COVID-19. Notes on the study in general: Day 15 to 85 contractors were CD4/CD8 balanced; later expanders leaned CD4+. For second-wave clones that peaked at day 37, SARS-CoV-2 specificity went unverified. CD4+ contracting clones were mainly CM and EM; CD8+ ones, EMRA.

MiXCR, run by TCRdb on the 5' RACE reads, gives a single entry per CDR3 protein. The table lists about 340,000 distinct CDR3 sequences, over 10% of them singletons. The source of this sequence is a man aged 18 to 30 who had mild COVID-19 (a few samples of this study predate the infection). Cell type and time point are not known. The chain employs TRBV27 and TRBJ1-1, with 10 positions matching TRBD1. Sequencing input: PBMCs or a T cell subset sorted from them (not recorded which). The chain's CDR3 is CASSSGQGWGTEAFF. DNA of the CDR3: TGTGCCAGCAGTTCGGGACAGGGGTGGGGCACTGAAGCTTTCTTT.